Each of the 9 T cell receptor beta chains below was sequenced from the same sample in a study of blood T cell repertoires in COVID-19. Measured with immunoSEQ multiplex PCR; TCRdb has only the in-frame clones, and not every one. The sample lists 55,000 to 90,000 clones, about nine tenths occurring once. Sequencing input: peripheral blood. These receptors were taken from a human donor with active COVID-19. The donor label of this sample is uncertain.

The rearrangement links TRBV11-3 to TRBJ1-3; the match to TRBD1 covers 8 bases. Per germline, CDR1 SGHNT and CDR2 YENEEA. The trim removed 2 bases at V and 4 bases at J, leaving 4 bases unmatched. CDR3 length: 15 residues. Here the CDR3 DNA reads TGTGCCAGCAGCTTACAGGGGGCGCAGGGAAACACCATATATTTT. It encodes CASSLQGAQGNTIYF. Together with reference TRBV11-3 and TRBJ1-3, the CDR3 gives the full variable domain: EAGVVQSPRYKIIEKKQPVAFWCNPISGHNTLYWYLQNLGQGPELLIRYENEEAVDDSQLPKDRFSAERLKGVDSTLKIQPAELGDSAVYLCASSLQGAQGNTIYFGEGSWLTVV.

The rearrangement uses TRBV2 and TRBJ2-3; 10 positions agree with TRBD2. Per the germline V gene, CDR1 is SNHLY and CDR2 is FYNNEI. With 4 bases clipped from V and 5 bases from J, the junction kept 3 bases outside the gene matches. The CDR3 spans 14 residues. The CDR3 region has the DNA TGTGCCAGCAGTGGGACTAGCGGTGGAGATACGCAGTATTTT. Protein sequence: CASSGTSGGDTQYF.

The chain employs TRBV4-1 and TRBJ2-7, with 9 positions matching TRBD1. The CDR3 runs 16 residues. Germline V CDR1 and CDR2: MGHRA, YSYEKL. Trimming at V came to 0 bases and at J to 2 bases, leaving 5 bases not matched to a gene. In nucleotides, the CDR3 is TGCGCCAGCAGCCAAGATTGGAGACAGGGGGCCTACGAGCAGTACTTC. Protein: CASSQDWRQGAYEQYF.

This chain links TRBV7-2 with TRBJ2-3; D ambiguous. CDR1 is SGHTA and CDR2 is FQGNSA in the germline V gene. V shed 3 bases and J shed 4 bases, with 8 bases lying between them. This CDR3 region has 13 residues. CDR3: CASSLFAADTQYF. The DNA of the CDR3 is TGTGCCAGCAGCTTGTTCGCGGCAGATACGCAGTATTTT.

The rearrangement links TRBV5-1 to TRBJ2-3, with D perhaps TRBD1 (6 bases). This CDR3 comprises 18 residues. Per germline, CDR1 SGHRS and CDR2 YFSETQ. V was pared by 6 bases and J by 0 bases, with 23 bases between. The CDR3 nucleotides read TGCGCCAGCAATATAGGGACACTTTCCATTTCTAGCACAGATACGCAGTATTTT. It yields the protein CASNIGTLSISSTDTQYF.

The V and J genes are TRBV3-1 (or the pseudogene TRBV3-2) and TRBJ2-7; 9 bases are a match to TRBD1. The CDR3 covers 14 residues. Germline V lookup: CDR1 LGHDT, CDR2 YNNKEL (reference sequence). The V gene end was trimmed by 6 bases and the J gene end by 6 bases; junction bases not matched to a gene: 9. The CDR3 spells CASRETGGTREQYF. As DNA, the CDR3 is TGTGCCAGCAGAGAGACAGGGGGGACCCGCGAGCAGTACTTC.

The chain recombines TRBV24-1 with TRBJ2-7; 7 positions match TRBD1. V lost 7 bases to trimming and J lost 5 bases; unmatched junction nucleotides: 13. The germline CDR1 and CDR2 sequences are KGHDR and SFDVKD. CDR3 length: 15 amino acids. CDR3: CATSGKTGPENEQYF. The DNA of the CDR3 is TGTGCCACCAGCGGAAAGACAGGGCCAGAAAACGAGCAGTACTTC.

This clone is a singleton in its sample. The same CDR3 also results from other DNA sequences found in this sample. The CDR3 DNA reads as TGTGCCAGCAGTCTAAATAGCAATCAGCCCCAGCATTTT. The encoded protein is CASSLNSNQPQHF. The V gene is TRBV12-3 or TRBV12-4, the J gene TRBJ1-5; D is unclear. Between the trimmed V and J ends, which lost 5 bases and 0 bases, there was a span of 5 bases. This CDR3 has 13 amino acids.

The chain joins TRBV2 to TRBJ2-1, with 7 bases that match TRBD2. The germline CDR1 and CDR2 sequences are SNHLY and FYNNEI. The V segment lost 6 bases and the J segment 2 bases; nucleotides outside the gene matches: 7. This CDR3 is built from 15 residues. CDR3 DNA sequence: TGTGCCAGCAGAATACTAGCGCAGGCCTACAATGAGCAGTTCTTC. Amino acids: CASRILAQAYNEQFF. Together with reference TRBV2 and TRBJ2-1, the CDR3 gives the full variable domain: EPEVTQTPSHQVTQMGQEVILRCVPISNHLYFYWYRQILGQKVEFLVSFYNNEISEKSEIFDDQFSVERPDGSNFTLKIRSTKLEDSAMYFCASRILAQAYNEQFFGPGTRLTVL.